The rows below give T cell receptor beta chains drawn from one sample of a study of T cell responses to AZD1222 COVID-19 vaccine. Profiling relied on immunoSEQ multiplex PCR, and the TCRdb table lists in-frame clones only, not all of them. The repertoire has 53,000 or so clones, 70% to 90% of them found once; the top ten carry 6% to 7%. Here the sequenced sample was peripheral blood, taken 28 days after the second AZD1222 dose. The receptor source for this set is an adult who received the AZD1222 COVID-19 vaccine. CDR3s include the opening cysteine and the closing phenylalanine or tryptophan. Fields, in order: D gene, clone size, V gene, J gene, CDR3 protein, CDR3 DNA. A D gene is named only where the DNA matches it firmly. A clone size is listed for some rows: how often the clone was seen (once, few, many), or a class if it is expanded.

TRBD2,.,TRBV7-8,TRBJ2-7,CASSGTILYEQYF,TGTGCCAGCAGCGGGACTATCCTCTACGAGCAGTACTTC
.,once,TRBV5-1,TRBJ2-7,CASREQGPLDEQYF,TGCGCCAGCAGAGAGCAGGGACCCTTGGACGAGCAGTACTTC
.,.,TRBV5-8,TRBJ2-7,CASSLEVRVYEQYF,TGTGCCAGCAGCTTGGAGGTCAGGGTTTACGAGCAGTACTTC
.,few,TRBV19,TRBJ2-7,CASSIFGLSYEQYF,TGTGCCAGTAGTATATTTGGGCTTTCCTACGAGCAGTACTTC
TRBD2,.,TRBV11-2,TRBJ2-3,CASSSGPTSGRAGTDTQYF,TGTGCCAGCAGCTCCGGACCGACTAGCGGGAGGGCGGGCACAGATACGCAGTATTTT
TRBD1,.,TRBV7-9,TRBJ2-1,CASSLGQGYNEQFF,TGTGCCAGCAGCTTAGGACAGGGTTACAATGAGCAGTTCTTC
TRBD1,.,TRBV19,TRBJ1-5,CASTLGGTVNQPQHF,TGTGCCAGTACCCTCGGGGGGACAGTTAATCAGCCCCAGCATTTT
.,.,TRBV18,TRBJ2-2,CASSKTVNLRTGELFF,TGTGCCAGCTCAAAGACAGTTAACCTACGCACCGGGGAGCTGTTTTTT
.,.,TRBV7-3,TRBJ2-7,CASSPGGPGEQYF,TGTGCCAGCAGCCCCGGAGGACCAGGCGAGCAGTACTTC
TRBD1,.,TRBV29-1,TRBJ2-7,CSVEQGATYEQYF,TGCAGCGTCGAACAGGGGGCAACCTACGAGCAGTACTTC
TRBD1,.,TRBV18,TRBJ2-7,CASSPKGQGGYEQYF,TGTGCCAGCTCACCCAAGGGACAGGGAGGCTACGAGCAGTACTTC
.,.,TRBV6-5,TRBJ2-3,CASSYSAVSTDTQYF,TGTGCCAGCAGTTACTCTGCGGTTAGCACAGATACGCAGTATTTT
.,.,TRBV27,TRBJ1-2,CASSFSVNYGYTF,TGTGCCAGCAGTTTCTCCGTTAACTATGGCTACACCTTC
.,.,TRBV7-2,TRBJ2-1,CASSIQTGDPTGEQFF,TGTGCCAGCAGCATCCAGACCGGCGACCCAACTGGTGAGCAGTTCTTC
TRBD1,.,TRBV5-8,TRBJ2-1,CASGGPGGLAGYHNEQFF,TGTGCCAGCGGGGGGCCAGGGGGCTTAGCTGGTTATCACAATGAGCAGTTCTTC
.,few,TRBV6-5,TRBJ2-7,CARLRPHSYEQYF,TGTGCCAGACTGAGACCCCACTCCTACGAGCAGTACTTC
.,.,TRBV27,TRBJ2-7,CASSLQRAVAYEQYF,TGTGCCAGCAGCCTTCAAAGGGCCGTCGCCTACGAGCAGTACTTC
.,.,TRBV7-2,TRBJ1-1,CASSLGGLNTEAFF,TGTGCCAGCAGCTTGGGGGGGCTGAACACTGAAGCTTTCTTT
.,.,TRBV28,TRBJ1-2,CASSLGGNYGYTF,TGTGCCAGCAGTCTAGGGGGTAACTATGGCTACACCTTC
.,.,TRBV4-2,TRBJ1-2,CASSQDQAGFYGYTF,TGTGCCAGCAGCCAAGATCAAGCGGGCTTCTATGGCTACACCTTC
.,.,TRBV3-1/TRBV3-2,TRBJ2-7,CASSQRGRAYEQYF,TGTGCCAGCAGCCAACGGGGTAGGGCCTACGAGCAGTACTTC
.,.,TRBV11-3,TRBJ1-2,CASSLVGGEGYGYTF,TGTGCCAGCAGCTTAGTCGGGGGAGAGGGCTATGGCTACACCTTC
.,.,TRBV7-8,TRBJ2-2,CASSVKEWRGTNTGELFF,TGTGCCAGCAGCGTAAAGGAATGGCGGGGAACGAACACCGGGGAGCTGTTTTTT
.,.,TRBV7-9,TRBJ1-4,CASSPTTATNEKLFF,TGTGCCAGCAGCCCAACCACAGCAACTAATGAAAAACTGTTTTTT
.,.,TRBV18,TRBJ2-1,CASSTNNRGPKLSRGHNEQFF,TGTGCCAGCTCCACTAATAACCGGGGCCCAAAACTATCCCGGGGTCACAATGAGCAGTTCTTC
TRBD2,.,TRBV9,TRBJ2-7,CASSVGILTSGRHEQYF,TGTGCCAGCAGCGTAGGAATCTTGACTAGCGGGAGACACGAGCAGTACTTC
.,few,TRBV28,TRBJ1-4,CASSSPSSSTNEKLFF,TGTGCCAGCAGTTCCCCCAGTTCCTCAACTAATGAAAAACTGTTTTTT
.,.,TRBV30,TRBJ1-1,CAWSYRVHTEAFF,TGTGCCTGGAGTTACAGGGTTCACACTGAAGCTTTCTTT
.,.,TRBV7-9,TRBJ2-3,CASSPGSTTDTQYF,TGTGCCAGCAGCCCTGGTTCTACCACAGATACGCAGTATTTT
.,once,TRBV6-1,TRBJ1-2,CASSEGGNYGYTF,TGTGCCAGCAGTGAGGGAGGGAACTATGGCTACACCTTC
.,.,TRBV18,TRBJ1-1,CASSPERSGTEAFF,TGTGCCAGCTCACCGGAGAGGTCGGGGACTGAAGCTTTCTTT
TRBD1,once,TRBV19,TRBJ2-4,CASSLRDRGNIQYF,TGTGCCAGTAGTCTCCGGGACAGGGGAAACATTCAGTACTTC
TRBD1,once,TRBV28,TRBJ2-7,CASSLLQTGIFGEQYF,TGTGCCAGCAGTTTATTGCAGACAGGGATTTTTGGCGAGCAGTACTTC
.,.,TRBV27,TRBJ2-2,CASAIGNTGELFF,TGTGCCAGCGCTATAGGGAACACCGGGGAGCTGTTTTTT
.,.,TRBV7-8,TRBJ2-5,CASSPGRQETQYF,TGTGCCAGCAGCCCGGGGCGCCAAGAGACCCAGTACTTC
.,.,TRBV29-1,TRBJ1-4,CSVSVGPNEKLFF,TGCAGCGTTTCAGTAGGGCCAAATGAAAAACTGTTTTTT
TRBD1,.,TRBV7-2,TRBJ1-1,CASSWGQMNTEAFF,TGTGCCAGCAGCTGGGGACAGATGAACACTGAAGCTTTCTTT
.,.,TRBV4-1,TRBJ1-2,CASSQDGAGDGYTF,TGCGCCAGCAGCCAAGATGGGGCAGGGGATGGCTACACCTTC
TRBD2,.,TRBV7-9,TRBJ2-1,CASSPGLAGVDEQFF,TGTGCCAGCAGCCCGGGACTAGCGGGAGTCGATGAGCAGTTCTTC
TRBD2,.,TRBV3-1/TRBV3-2,TRBJ2-3,CASSQDRRTSGTMADTQYF,TGTGCCAGCAGCCAAGATCGAAGGACTAGCGGGACTATGGCGGATACGCAGTATTTT
.,once,TRBV5-4,TRBJ1-1,CASSLGSGVRHNTEAFF,TGTGCCAGCAGCTTGGGATCAGGGGTTCGTCATAACACTGAAGCTTTCTTT
.,.,TRBV4-2,TRBJ2-7,CASSQDSGISYEQYF,TGTGCCAGCAGCCAAGATTCCGGGATCTCCTACGAGCAGTACTTC
TRBD1,.,TRBV10-1,TRBJ2-7,CASSDRTGSYEQYF,TGCGCCAGCAGTGATAGGACAGGGTCCTACGAGCAGTACTTC
TRBD1,.,TRBV28,TRBJ2-5,CASIQGGRGRRLETQYF,TGTGCCAGCATCCAGGGGGGCAGGGGGCGACGGTTAGAGACCCAGTACTTC
.,.,TRBV11-2,TRBJ2-2,CASSRGYTGELFF,TGTGCCAGCAGCCGAGGTTACACCGGGGAGCTGTTTTTT
.,.,TRBV6-5,TRBJ2-7,CASSTPPYEQYF,TGTGCCAGCAGTACCCCCCCCTACGAGCAGTACTTC
TRBD2,.,TRBV2,TRBJ2-5,CASSTGGLAGGQETQYF,TGTGCCAGCAGCACCGGGGGACTAGCGGGTGGCCAAGAGACCCAGTACTTC
.,.,TRBV6-5,TRBJ1-3,CASRRLSSGNTIYF,TGTGCCAGCCGGCGTCTAAGCTCTGGAAACACCATATATTTT
.,few,TRBV10-2,TRBJ2-7,CASSDPSDWTYEQYF,TGCGCCAGCAGTGACCCGTCAGACTGGACTTACGAGCAGTACTTC
TRBD1,.,TRBV18,TRBJ1-5,CASSGTGSNQPQHF,TGTGCCAGCTCAGGGACAGGGAGCAATCAGCCCCAGCATTTT